The 30 T cell receptor beta chains given below trace back to one sample, sequenced in a study of siplizumab effects on memory and regulatory T cells. Assay used: immunoSEQ multiplex PCR; TCRdb lists only in-frame clones, some missing. Here the sample spans around 100,000 clones, 80% to 95% being singletons. Input material: CD4+ T cells sorted from blood. All receptors come from a human donor in good health.

This chain links TRBV7-9 with TRBJ2-7; 8 bases match TRBD1. J was trimmed by 0 bases and V by 4 bases; bases with no gene match: 5. Germline V CDR1 and CDR2: SEHNR, FQNEAQ (reference sequence). There are 15 residues in the CDR3. The CDR3 DNA sequence: TGTGCCAGCAGCTCCTACAGGGGGAACTCCTACGAGCAGTACTTC. This translates into CASSSYRGNSYEQYF. Full variable domain (remainder filled in from reference TRBV7-9 and TRBJ2-7): DTGVSQNPRHKITKRGQNVTFRCDPISEHNRLYWYRQTLGQGPEFLTYFQNEAQLEKSRLLSDRFSAERPKGSFSTLEIQRTEQGDSAMYLCASSSYRGNSYEQYFGPGTRLTVT.

The CDR3 nucleotides are TGTGCCAGCAGTTACTGGTGGGACTCCTACAATGAGCAGTTCTTC. It is translated as CASSYWWDSYNEQFF. J is TRBJ2-1 and V is TRBV6-6; D not resolved. CDR3 length equals 15 residues. In germline, CDR1 is MNHNY, CDR2 SVGAGI (reference sequence). Trimming pared 1 base from V and 0 bases from J, leaving 7 bases between.

This chain links TRBV15 with TRBJ2-3; D is ambiguous. Germline CDR1 reads LNHNV; CDR2 reads YYDKDF (reference sequence). The CDR3 is made up of 11 amino acids. The ends were cut back, 4 bases at V and 6 bases at J, with 5 bases in the middle. CDR3 bases: TGTGCCACCAGCATGGGGGATACGCAGTATTTT. Translated, it gives CATSMGDTQYF.

The CDR3 loop reads CASSLRTSGGAYNEQFF. The CDR3 DNA sequence: TGTGCCAGCAGTTTAAGGACTAGCGGGGGGGCCTACAATGAGCAGTTCTTC. This chain uses TRBV28 with TRBJ2-1, with 15 bases that match TRBD2. The CDR3 spans 17 residues. Trimming removed 2 bases from V and 2 bases from J; junction bases left unmatched: 1. CDR1 is MDHEN and CDR2 is SYDVKM in the germline V gene.

V gene TRBV5-1 combines with J gene TRBJ1-3; the D is unclear. From germline, CDR1 is SGHRS and CDR2 YFSETQ. Trimming shortened V by 0 bases and J by 4 bases, and 5 bases separated the two germline ends. This CDR3 has 13 amino acids. The DNA for the CDR3 is TGCGCCAGCAGCTTGGCGGACGGAAACACCATATATTTT. Translation gives CASSLADGNTIYF.

The chain carries TRBV10-3 and TRBJ1-1, with TRBD1 as a possible D gene (5 bases). There are 13 residues in the CDR3. V gave up 11 bases and J gave up 1 base, with 14 bases separating them. CDR1 and CDR2 (germline): ENHRY, SYGVKD. The CDR3 sequence is CASTGDSNTEAFF. The CDR3 DNA follows: TGTGCCTCGACCGGGGACTCGAACACTGAAGCTTTCTTT.

The CDR3: CASSEGSLRGLETQYF. As DNA, the CDR3 is TGCGCCAGCAGTGAAGGGTCTTTGCGGGGGTTAGAGACCCAGTACTTC. V and J are TRBV10-1 and TRBJ2-5, with 7 bases identical to TRBD2. Germline CDR1 WNHNN, CDR2 SYGVQD (reference sequence). Germline trimming cut 3 bases from V and 4 bases from J; bases unmatched to any gene: 11. The CDR3 runs to 16 residues.

The J gene is TRBJ1-5, the V gene TRBV11-2; D remains ambiguous. The CDR3 spans 15 residues. Germline loops: CDR1 SGHAT, CDR2 FQNNGV. V shed 1 base and J shed 0 bases, with 7 bases lying between them. CDR3 sequence reads: CASSLVGSSNQPQHF. The CDR3 DNA sequence: TGTGCCAGCAGCTTAGTGGGCAGTAGCAATCAGCCCCAGCATTTT.

This rearrangement joins TRBV14 to TRBJ1-6; D is uncertain. The CDR3 is 15 residues long. Germline CDR1 is SGHDN and CDR2 is FVKESK. Trimming cost V 0 bases and J 9 bases, with 12 bases left between them. This chain's CDR3 is CASSQDWGGISPLHF. DNA of the CDR3: TGTGCCAGCAGCCAAGATTGGGGTGGAATTTCACCCCTCCACTTT.

In this sample, this clone turned up a few times. The gene calls are TRBV14 and TRBJ1-6; 7 nucleotides align to TRBD1. Trimming cost V 2 bases and J 3 bases; bases outside gene matches: 1. The CDR3 runs to 15 residues. The germline V gene encodes CDR1 SGHDN and CDR2 FVKESK. CDR3 DNA: TGTGCCAGCAGCCAACAGGGGGACTATAATTCACCCCTCCACTTT. It specifies CASSQQGDYNSPLHF. The whole variable domain, filled in from reference TRBV14 and TRBJ1-6, reads EAGVTQFPSHSVIEKGQTVTLRCDPISGHDNLYWYRRVMGKEIKFLLHFVKESKQDESGMPNNRFLAERTGGTYSTLKVQPAELEDSGVYFCASSQQGDYNSPLHFGNGTRLTVT.

The chain joins TRBV18 to TRBJ1-2; D gene ambiguous. The CDR3 runs to 12 residues. Between the trimmed V and J ends, which lost 6 bases and 6 bases, there was a span of 11 bases. Germline V gives CDR1 KGHSH, CDR2 LQKENI. CDR3 nucleotide sequence: TGTGCCAGCTCCAAGGCCTCGAATGGCTACACCTTC. Translating gives CASSKASNGYTF.

V gene TRBV11-2 combines with J gene TRBJ2-7; D could derive from TRBD1 or TRBD2 (6 bases each). V lost 4 bases, J lost 2 bases, and 12 bases lay in between. This CDR3 spans 14 amino acids. The germline V gene has CDR1 SGHAT and CDR2 FQNNGV. The CDR3 is CASSYRRGAYEQYF. The DNA of the CDR3 is TGTGCCAGCAGCTACCGGAGGGGGGCCTACGAGCAGTACTTC.

This clone appeared a single time. The genes are TRBV7-2 and TRBJ2-5, with 9 bases aligning to TRBD1. The CDR3 is made up of 15 amino acids. Trimming at V came to 5 bases and at J to 2 bases, leaving 6 bases not matched to a gene. Germline-derived CDR1 and CDR2 are SGHTA and FQGNSA. The CDR3 nucleotides read TGTGCCAGCAGCGCCGGGACAGGGCAGCAAGAGACCCAGTACTTC. Its translation: CASSAGTGQQETQYF.

The chain carries TRBV14 and TRBJ1-2; perhaps TRBD1 as D (6 bases). The germline V and J ends were trimmed by 0 bases and 4 bases, with 18 bases remaining between them. Germline lookup yields CDR1 SGHDN and CDR2 FVKESK. The CDR3 covers 17 residues. This CDR3 reads CASSQDRRQGKSYGYTF. The CDR3 nucleotides read TGTGCCAGCAGCCAAGATCGGAGGCAGGGGAAGTCCTATGGCTACACCTTC.

J is TRBJ1-4 and V is TRBV5-6; unclear D gene. The V gene's germline CDR1 is SGHDT and CDR2 YYEEEE. The CDR3 length is 14 residues. V was shortened by 2 bases and J by 0 bases, with 5 bases between the two germline ends. CDR3 amino acids: CASSFFATNEKLFF. CDR3 nucleotides: TGTGCCAGCAGCTTCTTTGCAACTAATGAAAAACTGTTTTTT.

The J gene is TRBJ2-5, the V gene TRBV5-6; the match to TRBD2 covers 12 bases. Trimming removed 6 bases from V and 5 bases from J; junction bases left unmatched: 8. Germline CDR1 is SGHDT and CDR2 is YYEEEE. The CDR3 sequence is 15 residues long. The CDR3 coding sequence is TGTGCCAGCAACATAATAGGACTAGCGGGGGAGACCCAGTACTTC. Translating gives CASNIIGLAGETQYF.

V is TRBV6-1 and J is TRBJ1-1, with D perhaps TRBD1 (6 bases). This CDR3 has 13 residues. Trimming left V 8 bases short and J 0 bases short, with 10 bases between. Germline CDR1 MNHNS, CDR2 SASEGT. The CDR3 region is CASGGQLNTEAFF. In DNA form, the CDR3 reads TGTGCCAGCGGTGGACAGCTGAACACTGAAGCTTTCTTT.

The rearrangement uses TRBV28 and TRBJ1-3, with a weak D call TRBD1 (6 bases). Germline-derived CDR1 and CDR2 are MDHEN and SYDVKM. This CDR3 region has 12 residues. V dropped 6 bases and J dropped 7 bases, with 10 bases sitting between them. CDR3 protein: CASRTDRNTIYF. The CDR3 DNA reads as TGTGCCAGCAGGACCGACAGGAACACCATATATTTT. The whole variable domain, filled in from reference TRBV28 and TRBJ1-3, reads DVKVTQSSRYLVKRTGEKVFLECVQDMDHENMFWYRQDPGLGLRLIYFSYDVKMKEKGDIPEGYSVSREKKERFSLILESASTNQTSMYLCASRTDRNTIYFGEGSWLTVV.

This clone has just a few counts. The V gene is TRBV10-3, the J gene TRBJ1-1, with D tentatively TRBD1 (5 bases). The V gene lost 4 bases and the J gene lost 1 base, with 10 bases spanning the gap. Germline values: CDR1 ENHRY, CDR2 SYGVKD. The CDR3 runs to 14 residues. In DNA, the CDR3 is TGTGCCATCAGTGGACAGTGGGGGAACACTGAAGCTTTCTTT. Protein: CAISGQWGNTEAFF.

V usage is TRBV21-1 and J usage is TRBJ1-2. TRBV21-1 is labeled a pseudogene. The CDR3 sequence is 14 residues long. CDR3 residues: CASSKRGLPYGYTF. The CDR3 region has the DNA TGTGCCAGCAGCAAGCGGGGCCTCCCCTATGGCTACACCTTC.

The rearrangement links TRBV6-1 to TRBJ2-5, with 8 bases that match TRBD1. Trimming removed 6 bases from V and 3 bases from J; junction bases left unmatched: 6. CDR1 and CDR2 (germline): MNHNS, SASEGT. This CDR3 is 14 amino acids long. The CDR3 reads CASRDRAREETQYF. As DNA, the CDR3 is TGTGCCAGCAGGGACAGGGCGAGGGAAGAGACCCAGTACTTC.

On this clone: Compared with germline, one end of the junction differs, possibly owing to a read error. The genes are TRBV6-5 and TRBJ1-5; 7 bases match TRBD1. This CDR3 comprises 16 residues. CDR1 MNHEY and CDR2 SVGAGI come from the germline V gene. The CDR3 region has the DNA TGTGCCAGCAATTACTTCGGACAGGCGTTTGGTCAGCCCCAGCATTTT. Protein product: CASNYFGQAFGQPQHF.

The chain combines TRBV5-1 with TRBJ1-5; 10 bases line up with TRBD1. The CDR3 runs to 16 residues. Germline CDR1 reads SGHRS; CDR2 reads YFSETQ. With V trimmed by 0 bases and J by 3 bases, 3 bases remained unmatched. The CDR3, as DNA: TGCGCCAGCAGCTTGGGACAGGGGGCGAACAATCAGCCCCAGCATTTT. The encoded protein is CASSLGQGANNQPQHF.

The chain has TRBV28 and TRBJ1-1; 12 bases align to TRBD1. There are 16 residues in the CDR3. The germline gives CDR1 MDHEN, CDR2 SYDVKM. Trimming cost V 8 bases and J 6 bases; bases outside gene matches: 13. CDR3 amino acids: CASFNRDRGLRAEAFF. The CDR3 DNA sequence: TGTGCCAGCTTCAACCGGGACAGGGGGCTTCGTGCTGAAGCTTTCTTT.

This chain uses TRBV29-1 with TRBJ2-5; D gene uncertain. The germline V and J ends were trimmed by 7 bases and 0 bases, with 9 bases remaining between them. This CDR3 comprises 12 residues. The germline CDR1 and CDR2 sequences are SQVTM and ANQGSEA. CDR3 DNA sequence: TGCAGCGGCAGAATGTACCAAGAGACCCAGTACTTC. Its protein is CSGRMYQETQYF.

This clone was observed once. The same CDR3 is also encoded by other DNA sequences in this sample. The chain links TRBV5-1 to TRBJ1-4; D is undetermined. Germline CDR1 is SGHRS and CDR2 is YFSETQ. Trimming pared 2 bases from V and 2 bases from J, leaving 7 bases between. The CDR3 has 14 amino acids. CDR3 nucleotides: TGCGCCAGCAGCTTCTCCGGGACTAATGAAAAACTGTTTTTT. Its protein is CASSFSGTNEKLFF. Full variable domain (remainder filled in from reference TRBV5-1 and TRBJ1-4): KAGVTQTPRYLIKTRGQQVTLSCSPISGHRSVSWYQQTPGQGLQFLFEYFSETQRNKGNFPGRFSGRQFSNSRSEMNVSTLELGDSALYLCASSFSGTNEKLFFGSGTQLSVL.

The rearrangement uses TRBV7-3 and TRBJ1-3; D possibly corresponds to TRBD1 (5 bases). V was pared by 0 bases and J by 8 bases, with 8 bases between. CDR1 and CDR2 from the germline V gene are SGHTA and FQGTGA. The CDR3 contains 13 residues. Here the CDR3 DNA reads TGTGCCAGCAGCTTAACCAGGGAGGACACCATATATTTT. It encodes CASSLTREDTIYF.

This clone has only a few counts. The chain combines TRBV29-1 with TRBJ2-3; D may be TRBD2 (5 bases). Germline values: CDR1 SQVTM, CDR2 ANQGSEA. CDR3 length: 14 residues. V lost 6 bases to trimming and J lost 4 bases, with 17 bases between them. The CDR3 loop is CSVETLTSADTQYF. The CDR3 bases are TGCAGCGTAGAGACCCTTACTAGTGCAGATACGCAGTATTTT.

V gene TRBV4-2 combines with J gene TRBJ1-2; no clear D. Germline CDR1 and CDR2: LGHNA and YNFKEQ. This CDR3 spans 15 amino acids. V was shortened by 0 bases and J by 4 bases, with 12 bases between the two germline ends. As DNA, the CDR3 is TGTGCCAGCAGCCAAGATCCCAGCCTAGGCTATGGCTACACCTTC. It yields the protein CASSQDPSLGYGYTF.

This chain joins TRBV19 and TRBJ1-4, with TRBD1 identical over 9 bases. Per the germline V gene, CDR1 is LNHDA and CDR2 is SQIVND (reference sequence). The ends lost 5 bases at V and 7 bases at J; junction bases unmatched: 8. This CDR3 is 15 amino acids long. The DNA for the CDR3 is TGTGCCAGTAGTGTCGGGACAGGGATGGGTGAAAAACTGTTTTTT. Amino acids: CASSVGTGMGEKLFF.